A single TCR beta chain is shown here with its context. This entry is derived from a study of blood T cell repertoires in COVID-19. The wider study: The United States, Italy and Spain supplied acute and convalescent COVID-19 samples. PBMCs, B-cell-depleted T cells, or T cells were the source of the cDNA or gDNA that made up the material.

Study processing details: Estimates of nucleated cell counts were drawn from the amplification of reference gene primers. Clones were sequenced by immunoSEQ multiplex PCR, and TCRdb holds only the in-frame ones, with some missing. That table supplies the V and J calls and clone size; D and trimming were determined from the DNA. Among approximately 200,000 clones, 70% to 90% were seen once, and the ten largest hold around 0.97%. This clonotype was obtained from a man aged 40-50 years with acute or convalescent COVID-19. Sample: peripheral blood.

CDR3 sequence reads: CASSIDRVTEAFF. The CDR3 DNA sequence: TGTGCCAGCAGCATCGACAGGGTCACTGAAGCTTTCTTT. The rearrangement joins TRBV6-6 to TRBJ1-1; 7 bases are a match to TRBD1. The CDR3 totals 13 residues. Germline values: CDR1 MNHNY, CDR2 SVGAGI (reference sequence). J was trimmed by 4 bases and V by 6 bases; bases with no gene match: 5.